Listed here are 22 T cell receptor beta chains from one sample, sequenced in a study of control samples from healthy donors and cancer patients (dated by TCRdb to about 2020). Library creation used the immunoSEQ multiplex PCR assay. TCRdb retrieved this table from immuneACCESS and kept in-frame rearrangements only. Not all clones are present; in checked studies, unresolved V genes account for under half, and no reason is known for the remainder. The sample table holds 75,000 to 90,000 clones, of which about nine tenths were seen once. The ten largest account for roughly 8.9% of the sample. The specimen sequenced was PBMCs. The receptors come from a woman between 50 and 59 years old with colorectal cancer.

The chain carries TRBV7-2 and TRBJ2-6; the D gene could be TRBD1 or TRBD2 (6 bases each). V lost 3 bases to trimming and J lost 2 bases, with 8 bases between them. The CDR3 has 15 amino acids. Germline lookup yields CDR1 SGHTA and CDR2 FQGNSA. The CDR3 sequence: CASSLGGTGANVLTF. CDR3 coding DNA: TGTGCCAGCAGCTTGGGGGGCACTGGGGCCAACGTCCTGACTTTC. The full variable domain, its missing parts supplied by reference TRBV7-2 and TRBJ2-6, is GAGVSQSPSNKVTEKGKDVELRCDPISGHTALYWYRQSLGQGLEFLIYFQGNSAPDKSGLPSDRFSAERTGGSVSTLTIQRTQQEDSAVYLCASSLGGTGANVLTFGAGSRLTVL.

This clone has just one count. The rearrangement uses TRBV18 and TRBJ2-2; 10 nucleotides align to TRBD1. The V gene end was trimmed by 3 bases and the J gene end by 4 bases; junction bases not matched to a gene: 5. This CDR3 is 16 amino acids long. Germline V gene lookup returns CDR1 KGHSH and CDR2 LQKENI. The chain's CDR3 is CASSPPGQGSTGELFF. The CDR3 DNA is TGTGCCAGCTCACCCCCGGGACAGGGGTCCACCGGGGAGCTGTTTTTT.

The chain combines TRBV24-1 with TRBJ2-3; 8 bases match TRBD1. Germline CDR1 is KGHDR and CDR2 is SFDVKD. The CDR3 is made up of 15 amino acids. Trimming removed 9 bases from V and 4 bases from J; junction bases left unmatched: 11. The CDR3 nucleotides read TGTGCCACCTTCCAACAGGGGGACGGGTCAGATACGCAGTATTTT. It yields the protein CATFQQGDGSDTQYF.

The chain employs TRBV5-1 and TRBJ2-1, with TRBD1 matching over 9 bases. From germline, CDR1 is SGHRS and CDR2 YFSETQ. This CDR3 spans 14 amino acids. With V trimmed by 4 bases and J by 8 bases, 7 bases remained unmatched. In nucleotides, the CDR3 is TGCGCCAGCAGCGCCGGACAGGGGTTCGATGAGCAGTTCTTC. Translation gives CASSAGQGFDEQFF.

CDR3 region: CASMAGGVTGELFF. The CDR3 DNA is TGCGCCAGCATGGCAGGGGGAGTGACCGGGGAGCTGTTTTTT. The chain is built from TRBV5-1 and TRBJ2-2; 7 bases fit TRBD1. Germline CDR1 SGHRS, CDR2 YFSETQ. V gave up 6 bases and J gave up 5 bases; unmatched junction bases: 7. The CDR3 loop spans 14 amino acids.

The chain has TRBV9 and TRBJ2-3; D perhaps matches TRBD1 (5 bases). Trimming pared 0 bases from V and 4 bases from J, leaving 15 bases between. CDR1 and CDR2 (germline): SGDLS, YYNGEE. CDR3 length: 16 residues. The CDR3 DNA follows: TGTGCCAGCAGCGTAGAGTCAGGGCAGGTCGCAGATACGCAGTATTTT. Its translation: CASSVESGQVADTQYF.

V and J are TRBV4-3 and TRBJ2-3; D not certain. Per the germline V gene, CDR1 is LGHNA and CDR2 is YSLEER. Deletions cut 1 base from V and 7 bases from J, with 9 bases between. CDR3 length: 13 amino acids. The CDR3 DNA is TGCGCCAGCAGCCAAGGCGTAGAGCATACGCAGTATTTT. It translates to CASSQGVEHTQYF.

The CDR3 sequence is CASSRLGANTEAFF. The CDR3 DNA follows: TGCGCCAGCAGCCGTCTTGGAGCGAACACTGAAGCTTTCTTT. The V call is TRBV5-1, the J call TRBJ1-1; D unclear. The CDR3 has 14 amino acids. Trimming removed 4 bases from V and 1 base from J, with 11 bases in between. Germline CDR1 and CDR2: SGHRS and YFSETQ. Full variable domain (remainder filled in from reference TRBV5-1 and TRBJ1-1): KAGVTQTPRYLIKTRGQQVTLSCSPISGHRSVSWYQQTPGQGLQFLFEYFSETQRNKGNFPGRFSGRQFSNSRSEMNVSTLELGDSALYLCASSRLGANTEAFFGQGTRLTVV.

The chain recombines TRBV10-2 with TRBJ1-2; 8 nucleotides agree with TRBD1. The V and J ends lost 2 bases and 4 bases, in that order; junction bases with no gene match: 12. CDR1 and CDR2 from the germline V gene are WSHSY and SAAADI. The CDR3 totals 17 residues. The CDR3 reads CASSEEVRGRLGYGYTF. The CDR3 DNA sequence: TGCGCCAGCAGTGAGGAGGTCAGGGGGCGTCTGGGCTATGGCTACACCTTC.

This rearrangement joins TRBV28 to TRBJ1-2; a possible D gene is TRBD1 (6 bases). The germline CDR1 and CDR2 sequences are MDHEN and SYDVKM. The length of the CDR3 is 14 residues. The V end lost 3 bases, the J end lost 2 bases, and 10 bases lay between the germline ends. CDR3 sequence (DNA): TGTGCCAGCAGTTTGGGAACAGGGAACTATGGCTACACCTTC. Amino acids: CASSLGTGNYGYTF.

The chain couples TRBV30 to TRBJ2-3, with D hard to call. Looked up from germline, CDR1 is GTSNPN and CDR2 is SVGIG (reference sequence). V lost 1 base, J lost 0 bases, and 17 bases lay in between. The CDR3 contains 17 residues. The CDR3 nucleotides are TGTGCCTGGAGTGGGGATACGACTCTAGATAGCACAGATACGCAGTATTTT. It specifies CAWSGDTTLDSTDTQYF.

The CDR3 sequence: CASSQIPPSAGDTIYF. The DNA for the CDR3 is TGTGCCAGCAGCCAAATACCACCCAGCGCGGGGGACACCATATATTTT. This sequence joins TRBV7-2 and TRBJ1-3; maybe TRBD1 (5 bases). From germline, CDR1 is SGHTA and CDR2 FQGNSA. Trimming removed 5 bases at V and 8 bases at J, with 22 bases between. This CDR3 spans 16 amino acids.

CDR3 nucleotide sequence: TGTGCCAGCAGCCAAGATACAGGGACCTACAATGAGCAGTTCTTC. This encodes CASSQDTGTYNEQFF. The rearrangement uses TRBV3-1 (or the pseudogene TRBV3-2) and TRBJ2-1; D possibly corresponds to TRBD1 (6 bases). The CDR3 runs to 15 residues. Germline lookup yields CDR1 LGHDT and CDR2 YNNKEL (reference sequence). Trimming took off 0 bases at V and 2 bases at J, with 8 bases between the two ends.

The V gene is TRBV18, the J gene TRBJ1-1, with 10 bases identical to TRBD1. With V trimmed by 4 bases and J by 4 bases, 6 bases remained unmatched. The germline gives CDR1 KGHSH, CDR2 LQKENI. The CDR3 covers 15 residues. The CDR3: CASSLRTGGFTEAFF. The CDR3 DNA reads TGTGCCAGCTCACTGAGGACAGGGGGTTTCACTGAAGCTTTCTTT.

This chain connects TRBV18 to TRBJ1-1; no definite D call. Germline CDR1 is KGHSH and CDR2 is LQKENI. The CDR3 has 14 residues. Deletions cut 4 bases from V and 5 bases from J, with 14 bases between. In DNA form, the CDR3 reads TGTGCCAGCTCACGGTCTGGCGGGAGAACTGAAGCTTTCTTT. This codes for CASSRSGGRTEAFF.

The chain links TRBV29-1 to TRBJ2-1; 8 nucleotides agree with TRBD2. The germline CDR1 and CDR2 sequences are SQVTM and ANQGSEA. The CDR3 spans 17 residues. The ends lost 1 base at V and 7 bases at J; junction bases unmatched: 15. The CDR3 spells CSVEGNSGGALWNEQFF. In DNA form, the CDR3 reads TGCAGCGTTGAAGGAAATTCCGGGGGGGCTCTTTGGAATGAGCAGTTCTTC.

J is TRBJ2-3 and V is TRBV28, with D maybe TRBD2 (5 bases). Germline V gives CDR1 MDHEN, CDR2 SYDVKM. This CDR3 has 17 residues. Trimming took off 0 bases at V and 2 bases at J, with 15 bases between the two ends. This CDR3 is CASSLWGGSHHTDTQYF. The CDR3 DNA reads as TGTGCCAGCAGTTTATGGGGCGGGTCCCATCACACAGATACGCAGTATTTT.

The CDR3: CASRGQGATDEQFF. The CDR3 coding sequence is TGCGCCAGCAGAGGACAGGGGGCGACAGATGAGCAGTTCTTC. The chain employs TRBV5-1 and TRBJ2-1, with 11 bases aligning to TRBD1. Germline assignment: CDR1 SGHRS and CDR2 YFSETQ. V gave up 5 bases and J gave up 8 bases; unmatched junction bases: 6. This CDR3 region has 14 residues.

The rearrangement uses TRBV28 and TRBJ2-7, with TRBD2 as a possible D gene (5 bases). This CDR3 spans 11 amino acids. Trimming removed 8 bases at V and 3 bases at J, with 8 bases between. Per the germline V gene, CDR1 is MDHEN and CDR2 is SYDVKM. The DNA for the CDR3 is TGTGCCAGCGGGCGGGTCTACGAGCAGTACGTC. Protein sequence: CASGRVYEQYV.

The V gene is TRBV5-5, the J gene TRBJ1-4; 7 bases agree with TRBD1. The CDR3 totals 16 residues. Germline V gives CDR1 SGHKS, CDR2 YYEKEE (reference sequence). The junction had 7 bases not matched to a gene; V was cut back by 1 base and J by 4 bases. The CDR3 DNA reads as TGTGCCAGCAGCTTGATAGGGACAGCCATTAATGAAAAACTGTTTTTT. Residues: CASSLIGTAINEKLFF.

The genes are TRBV19 and TRBJ2-5; 12 positions match TRBD2. This CDR3 spans 15 amino acids. The V segment lost 5 bases and the J segment 4 bases; nucleotides outside the gene matches: 5. Per the germline V gene, CDR1 is LNHDA and CDR2 is SQIVND (reference sequence). CDR3 region: CASSETSGGRETQYF. The CDR3 coding sequence is TGTGCCAGTAGTGAGACTAGCGGGGGCCGAGAGACCCAGTACTTC.

This chain joins TRBV7-3 and TRBJ1-6, with TRBD1 matching over 8 bases. CDR1 SGHTA and CDR2 FQGTGA come from the germline V gene. This CDR3 has 12 residues. V was clipped by 5 bases and J by 12 bases; unmatched bases: 3. In DNA, the CDR3 is TGTGCCAGCAGCACCGACAGGGGACCCCTCCACTTT. Translated: CASSTDRGPLHF.